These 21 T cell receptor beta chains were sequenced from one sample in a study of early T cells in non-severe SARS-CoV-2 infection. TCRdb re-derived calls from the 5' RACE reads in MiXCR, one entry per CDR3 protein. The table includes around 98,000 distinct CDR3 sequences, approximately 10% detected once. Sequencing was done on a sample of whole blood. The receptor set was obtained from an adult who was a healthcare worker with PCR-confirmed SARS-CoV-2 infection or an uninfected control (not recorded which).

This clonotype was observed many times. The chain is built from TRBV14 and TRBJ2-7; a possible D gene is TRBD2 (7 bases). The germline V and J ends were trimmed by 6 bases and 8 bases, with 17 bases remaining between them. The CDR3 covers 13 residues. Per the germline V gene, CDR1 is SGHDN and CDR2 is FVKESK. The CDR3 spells CASRNTGGGKQYF. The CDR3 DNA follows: TGTGCCAGCAGGAACACGGGGGGCGGCAAGCAGTACTTC.

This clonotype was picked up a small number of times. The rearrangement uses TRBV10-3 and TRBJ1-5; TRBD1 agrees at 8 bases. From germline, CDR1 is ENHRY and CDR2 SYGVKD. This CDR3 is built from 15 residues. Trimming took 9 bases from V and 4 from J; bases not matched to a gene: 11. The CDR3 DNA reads TGTGCCATAGGGATAGGGGACAGGACGAATCAGCCCCAGCATTTT. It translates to CAIGIGDRTNQPQHF.

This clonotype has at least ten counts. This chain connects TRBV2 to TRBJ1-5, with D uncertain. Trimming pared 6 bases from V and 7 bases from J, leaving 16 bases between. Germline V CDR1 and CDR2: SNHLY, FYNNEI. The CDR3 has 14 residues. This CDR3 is CASSQTREEQPQHF. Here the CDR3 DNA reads TGTGCCAGCAGCCAGACGCGGGAGGAACAGCCCCAGCATTTT. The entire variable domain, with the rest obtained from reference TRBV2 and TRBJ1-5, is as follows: EPEVTQTPSHQVTQMGQEVILRCVPISNHLYFYWYRQILGQKVEFLVSFYNNEISEKSEIFDDQFSVERPDGSNFTLKIRSTKLEDSAMYFCASSQTREEQPQHFGDGTRLSIL.

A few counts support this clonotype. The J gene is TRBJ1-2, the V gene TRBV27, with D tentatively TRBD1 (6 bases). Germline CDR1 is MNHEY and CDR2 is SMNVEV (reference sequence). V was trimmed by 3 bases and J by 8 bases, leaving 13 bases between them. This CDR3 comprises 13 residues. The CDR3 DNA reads TGTGCCAGCAGTTTCTGGGGGGCAGGGGGCTACACCTTC. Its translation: CASSFWGAGGYTF.

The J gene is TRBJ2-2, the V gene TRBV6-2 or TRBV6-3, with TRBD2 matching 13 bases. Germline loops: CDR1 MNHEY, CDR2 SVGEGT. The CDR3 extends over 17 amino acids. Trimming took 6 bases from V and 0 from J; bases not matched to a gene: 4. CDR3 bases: TGTGCCAGCAGCCTGGGACTAGCGGGAACGAACACCGGGGAGCTGTTTTTT. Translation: CASSLGLAGTNTGELFF.

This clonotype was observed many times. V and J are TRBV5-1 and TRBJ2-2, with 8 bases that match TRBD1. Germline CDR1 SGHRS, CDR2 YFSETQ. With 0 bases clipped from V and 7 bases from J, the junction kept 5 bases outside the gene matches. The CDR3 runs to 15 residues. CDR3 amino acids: CASSLAQGANGELFF. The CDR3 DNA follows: TGCGCCAGCAGCTTGGCCCAGGGGGCTAACGGGGAGCTGTTTTTT.

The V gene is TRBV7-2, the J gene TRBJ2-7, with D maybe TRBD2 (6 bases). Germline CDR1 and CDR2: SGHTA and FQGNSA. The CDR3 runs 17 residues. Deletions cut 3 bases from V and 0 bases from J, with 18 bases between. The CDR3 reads CASSLDSGGISSYEQYF. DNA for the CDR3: TGTGCCAGCAGCTTGGATTCTGGGGGGATAAGCTCCTACGAGCAGTACTTC.

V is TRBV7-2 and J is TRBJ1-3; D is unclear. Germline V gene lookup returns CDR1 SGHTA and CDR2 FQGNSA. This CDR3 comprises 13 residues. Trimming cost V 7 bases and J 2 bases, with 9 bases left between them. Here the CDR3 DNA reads TGTGCCAGCACCCTTTTAGCTGGAAACACCATATATTTT. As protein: CASTLLAGNTIYF.

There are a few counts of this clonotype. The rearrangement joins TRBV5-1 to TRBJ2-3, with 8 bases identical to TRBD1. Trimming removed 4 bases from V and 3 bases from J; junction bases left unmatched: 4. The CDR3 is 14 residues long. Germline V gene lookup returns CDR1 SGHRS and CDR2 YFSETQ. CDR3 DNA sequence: TGCGCCAGCAGCAACCAGGGGGCAACAGATACGCAGTATTTT. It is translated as CASSNQGATDTQYF.

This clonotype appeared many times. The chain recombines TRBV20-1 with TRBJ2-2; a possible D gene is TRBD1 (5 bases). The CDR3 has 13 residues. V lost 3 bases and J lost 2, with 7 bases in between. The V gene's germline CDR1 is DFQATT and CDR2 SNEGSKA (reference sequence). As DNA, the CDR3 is TGCAGTGCTAGGACAGACAACACCGGGGAGCTGTTTTTT. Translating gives CSARTDNTGELFF.

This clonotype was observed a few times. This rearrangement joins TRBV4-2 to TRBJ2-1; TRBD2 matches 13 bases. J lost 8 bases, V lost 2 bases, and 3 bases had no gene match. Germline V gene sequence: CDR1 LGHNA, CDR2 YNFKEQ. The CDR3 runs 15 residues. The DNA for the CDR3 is TGTGCCAGCAGCCAATCACTAGCGGGGGGGCATGAGCAGTTCTTC. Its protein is CASSQSLAGGHEQFF.

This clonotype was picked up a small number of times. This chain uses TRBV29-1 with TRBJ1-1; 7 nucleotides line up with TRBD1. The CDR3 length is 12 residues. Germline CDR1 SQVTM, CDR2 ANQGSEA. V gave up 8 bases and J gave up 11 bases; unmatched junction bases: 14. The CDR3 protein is CSSILTGQKAFF. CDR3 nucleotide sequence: TGCAGCTCCATCCTGACGGGACAGAAGGCTTTCTTT.

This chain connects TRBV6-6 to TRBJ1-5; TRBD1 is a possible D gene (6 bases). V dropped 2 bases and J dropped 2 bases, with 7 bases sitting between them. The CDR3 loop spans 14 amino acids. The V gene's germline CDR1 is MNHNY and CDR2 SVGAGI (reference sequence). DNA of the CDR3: TGTGCCAGCAGTTACAGGGGGGGCAATCAGCCCCAGCATTTT. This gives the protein CASSYRGGNQPQHF.

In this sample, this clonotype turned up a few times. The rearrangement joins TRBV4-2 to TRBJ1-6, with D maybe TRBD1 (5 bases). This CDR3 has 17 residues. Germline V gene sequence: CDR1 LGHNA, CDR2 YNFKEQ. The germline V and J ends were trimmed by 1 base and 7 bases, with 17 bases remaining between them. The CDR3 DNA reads TGTGCCAGCAGCCAAGTTCTACCCGGGGCTAGCAATTCACCCCTCCACTTT. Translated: CASSQVLPGASNSPLHF.

The chain's CDR3 is CASSLVGGSDTQYF. CDR3 coding DNA: TGCGCCAGCAGCTTGGTTGGTGGGTCAGATACGCAGTATTTT. The chain employs TRBV5-1 and TRBJ2-3; D gene unclear. CDR3 size: 14 residues. Germline V gene lookup returns CDR1 SGHRS and CDR2 YFSETQ. Deletions cut 0 bases from V and 4 bases from J, with 9 bases between. The variable domain in full, with the rest retrieved from reference TRBV5-1 and TRBJ2-3, is KAGVTQTPRYLIKTRGQQVTLSCSPISGHRSVSWYQQTPGQGLQFLFEYFSETQRNKGNFPGRFSGRQFSNSRSEMNVSTLELGDSALYLCASSLVGGSDTQYFGPGTRLTVL.

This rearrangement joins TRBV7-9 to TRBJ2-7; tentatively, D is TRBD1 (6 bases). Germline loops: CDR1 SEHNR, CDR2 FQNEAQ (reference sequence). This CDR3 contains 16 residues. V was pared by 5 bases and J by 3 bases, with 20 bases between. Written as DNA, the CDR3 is TGTGCCAGCAGCCCGAGAGGGACACTAACCGACTACGAGCAGTACTTC. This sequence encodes CASSPRGTLTDYEQYF.

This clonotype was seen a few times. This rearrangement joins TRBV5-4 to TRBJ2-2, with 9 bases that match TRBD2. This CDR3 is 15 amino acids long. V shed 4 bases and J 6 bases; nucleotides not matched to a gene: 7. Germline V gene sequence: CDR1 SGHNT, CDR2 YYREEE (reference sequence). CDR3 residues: CASSGGTSFSGELFF. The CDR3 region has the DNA TGTGCCAGCAGCGGGGGGACTAGCTTCTCCGGGGAGCTGTTTTTT. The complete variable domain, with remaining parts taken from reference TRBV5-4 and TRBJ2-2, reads ETGVTQSPTHLIKTRGQQVTLRCSSQSGHNTVSWYQQALGQGPQFIFQYYREEENGRGNFPPRFSGLQFPNYSSELNVNALELDDSALYLCASSGGTSFSGELFFGEGSRLTVL.

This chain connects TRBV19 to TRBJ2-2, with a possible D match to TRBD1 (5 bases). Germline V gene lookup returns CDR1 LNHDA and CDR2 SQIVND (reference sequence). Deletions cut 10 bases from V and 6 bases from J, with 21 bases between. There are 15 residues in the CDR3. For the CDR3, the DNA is TGTGCCACCCACGACAGCCACCTTAGGCCCGGGGAGCTGTTTTTT. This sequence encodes CATHDSHLRPGELFF. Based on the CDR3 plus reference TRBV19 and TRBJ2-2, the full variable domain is DGGITQSPKYLFRKEGQNVTLSCEQNLNHDAMYWYRQDPGQGLRLIYYSQIVNDFQKGDIAEGYSVSREKKESFPLTVTSAQKNPTAFYLCATHDSHLRPGELFFGEGSRLTVL.

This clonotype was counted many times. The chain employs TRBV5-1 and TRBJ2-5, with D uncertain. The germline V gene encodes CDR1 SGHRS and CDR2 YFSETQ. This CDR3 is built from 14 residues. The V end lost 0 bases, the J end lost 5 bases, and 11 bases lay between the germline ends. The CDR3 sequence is CASSLDDSYETQYF. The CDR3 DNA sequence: TGCGCCAGCAGCTTGGACGATAGCTATGAGACCCAGTACTTC.

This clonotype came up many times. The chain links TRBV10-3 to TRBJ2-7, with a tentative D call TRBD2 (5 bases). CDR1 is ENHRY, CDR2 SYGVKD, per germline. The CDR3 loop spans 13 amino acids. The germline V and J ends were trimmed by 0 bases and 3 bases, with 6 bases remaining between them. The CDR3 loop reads CAISESGLYEQYF. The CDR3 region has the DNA TGTGCCATCAGTGAGTCTGGACTCTACGAGCAGTACTTC.

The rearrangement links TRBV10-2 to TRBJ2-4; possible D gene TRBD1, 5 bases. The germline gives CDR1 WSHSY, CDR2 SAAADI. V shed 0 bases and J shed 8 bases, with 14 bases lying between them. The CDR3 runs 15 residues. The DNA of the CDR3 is TGCGCCAGCAGTGAGTCGATAGGGGATCTGGACATTCAGTACTTC. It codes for CASSESIGDLDIQYF.